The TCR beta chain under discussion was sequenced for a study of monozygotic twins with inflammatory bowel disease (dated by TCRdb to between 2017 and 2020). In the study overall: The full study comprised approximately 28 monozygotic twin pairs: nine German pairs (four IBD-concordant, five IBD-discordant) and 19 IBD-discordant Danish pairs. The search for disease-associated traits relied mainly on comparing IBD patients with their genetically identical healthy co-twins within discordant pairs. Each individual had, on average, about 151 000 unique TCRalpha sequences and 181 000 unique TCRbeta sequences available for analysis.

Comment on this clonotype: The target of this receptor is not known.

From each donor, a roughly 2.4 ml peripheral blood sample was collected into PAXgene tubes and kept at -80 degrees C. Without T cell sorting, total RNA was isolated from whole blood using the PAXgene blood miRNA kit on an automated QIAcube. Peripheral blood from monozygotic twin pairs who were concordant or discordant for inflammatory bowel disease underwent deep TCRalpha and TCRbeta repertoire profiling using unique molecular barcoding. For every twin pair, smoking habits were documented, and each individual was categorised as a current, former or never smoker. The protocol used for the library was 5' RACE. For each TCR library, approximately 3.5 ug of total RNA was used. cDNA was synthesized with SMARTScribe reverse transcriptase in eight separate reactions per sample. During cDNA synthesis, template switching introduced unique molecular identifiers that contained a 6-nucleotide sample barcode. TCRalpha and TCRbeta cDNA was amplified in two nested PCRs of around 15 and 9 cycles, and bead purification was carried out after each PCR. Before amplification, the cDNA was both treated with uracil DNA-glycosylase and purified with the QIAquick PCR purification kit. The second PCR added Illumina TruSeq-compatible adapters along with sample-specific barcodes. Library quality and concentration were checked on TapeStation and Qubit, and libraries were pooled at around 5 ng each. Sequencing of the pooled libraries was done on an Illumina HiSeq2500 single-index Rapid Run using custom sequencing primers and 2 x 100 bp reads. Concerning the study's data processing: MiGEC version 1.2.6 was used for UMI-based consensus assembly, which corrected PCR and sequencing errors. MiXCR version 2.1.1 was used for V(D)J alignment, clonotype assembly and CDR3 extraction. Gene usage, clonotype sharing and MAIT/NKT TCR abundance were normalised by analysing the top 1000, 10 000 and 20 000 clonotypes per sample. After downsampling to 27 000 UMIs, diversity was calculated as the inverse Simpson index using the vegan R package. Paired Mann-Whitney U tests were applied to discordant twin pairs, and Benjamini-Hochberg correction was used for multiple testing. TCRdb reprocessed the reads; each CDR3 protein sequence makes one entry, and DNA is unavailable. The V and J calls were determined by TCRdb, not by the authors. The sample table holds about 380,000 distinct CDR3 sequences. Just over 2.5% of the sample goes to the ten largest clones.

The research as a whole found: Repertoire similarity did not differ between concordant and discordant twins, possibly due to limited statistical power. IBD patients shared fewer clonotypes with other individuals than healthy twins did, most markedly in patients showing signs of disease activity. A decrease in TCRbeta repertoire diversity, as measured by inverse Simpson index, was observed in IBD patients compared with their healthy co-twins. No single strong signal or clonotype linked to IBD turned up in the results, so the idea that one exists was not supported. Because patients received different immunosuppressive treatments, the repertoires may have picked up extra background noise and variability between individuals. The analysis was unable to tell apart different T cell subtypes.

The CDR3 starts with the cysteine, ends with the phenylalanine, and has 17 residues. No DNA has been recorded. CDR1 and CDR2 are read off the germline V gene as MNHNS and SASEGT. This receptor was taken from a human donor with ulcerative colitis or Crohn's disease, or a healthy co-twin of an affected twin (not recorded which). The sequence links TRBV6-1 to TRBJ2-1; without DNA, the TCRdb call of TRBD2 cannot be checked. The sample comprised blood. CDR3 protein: CASSRRLAGSSYNEQFF.